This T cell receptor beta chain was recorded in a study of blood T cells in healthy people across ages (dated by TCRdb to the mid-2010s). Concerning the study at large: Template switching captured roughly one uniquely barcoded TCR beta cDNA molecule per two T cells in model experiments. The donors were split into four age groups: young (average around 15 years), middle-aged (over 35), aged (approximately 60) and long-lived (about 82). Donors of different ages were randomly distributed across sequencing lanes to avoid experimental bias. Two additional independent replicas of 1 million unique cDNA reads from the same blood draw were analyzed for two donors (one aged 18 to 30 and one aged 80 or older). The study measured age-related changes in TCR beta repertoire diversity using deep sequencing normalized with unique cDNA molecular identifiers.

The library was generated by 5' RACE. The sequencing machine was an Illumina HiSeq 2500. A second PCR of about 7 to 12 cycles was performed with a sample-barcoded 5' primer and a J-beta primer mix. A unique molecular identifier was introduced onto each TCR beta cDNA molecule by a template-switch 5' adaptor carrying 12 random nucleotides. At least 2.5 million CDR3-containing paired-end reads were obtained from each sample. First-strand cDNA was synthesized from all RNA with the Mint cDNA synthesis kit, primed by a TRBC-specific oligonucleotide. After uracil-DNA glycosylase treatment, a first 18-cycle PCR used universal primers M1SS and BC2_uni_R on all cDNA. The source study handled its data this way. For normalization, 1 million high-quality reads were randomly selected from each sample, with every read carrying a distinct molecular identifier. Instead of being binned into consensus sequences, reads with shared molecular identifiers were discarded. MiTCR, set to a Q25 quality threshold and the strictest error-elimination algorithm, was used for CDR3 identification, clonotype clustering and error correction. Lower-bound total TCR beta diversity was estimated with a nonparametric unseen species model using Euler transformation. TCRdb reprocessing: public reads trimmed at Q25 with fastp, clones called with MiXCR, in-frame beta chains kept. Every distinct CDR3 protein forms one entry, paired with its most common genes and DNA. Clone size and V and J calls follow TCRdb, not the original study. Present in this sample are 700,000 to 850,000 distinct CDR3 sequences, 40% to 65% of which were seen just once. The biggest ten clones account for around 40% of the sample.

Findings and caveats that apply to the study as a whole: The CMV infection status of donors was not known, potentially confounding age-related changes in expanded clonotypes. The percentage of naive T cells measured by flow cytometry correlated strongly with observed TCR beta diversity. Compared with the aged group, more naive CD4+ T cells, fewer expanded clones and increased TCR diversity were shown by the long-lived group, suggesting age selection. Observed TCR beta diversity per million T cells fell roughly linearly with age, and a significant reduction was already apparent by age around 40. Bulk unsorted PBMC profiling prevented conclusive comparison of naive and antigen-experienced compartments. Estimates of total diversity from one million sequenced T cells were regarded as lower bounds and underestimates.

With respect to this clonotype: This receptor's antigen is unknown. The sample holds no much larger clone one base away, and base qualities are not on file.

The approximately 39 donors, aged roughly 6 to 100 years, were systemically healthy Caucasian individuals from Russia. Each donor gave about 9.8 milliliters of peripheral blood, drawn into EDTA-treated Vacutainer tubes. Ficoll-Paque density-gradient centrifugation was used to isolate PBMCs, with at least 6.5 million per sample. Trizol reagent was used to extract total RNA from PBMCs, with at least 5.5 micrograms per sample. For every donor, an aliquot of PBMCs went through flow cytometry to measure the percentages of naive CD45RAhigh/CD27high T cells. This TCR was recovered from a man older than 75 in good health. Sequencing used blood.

The CDR3 corresponds to CASSATVWGTDTQYF. The DNA sequence reads TGTGCCAGCAGCGCCACAGTATGGGGCACAGATACGCAGTATTTT. The chain is made from TRBV5-4 and TRBJ2-3; the D gene cannot be named for sure. Reading from cysteine to phenylalanine, the CDR3 counts 15 amino acids. The kept DNA is CDR3 alone, 45 bases in frame from the first base. V is clipped by 4 bases and J by 1 base, and the sequence between their germline boundaries is 13 bases long. CDR1 is given as SGHNT and CDR2 as YYREEE, both from the germline V gene (reference sequence).